The clone carrying this T cell receptor (beta chain) was seen once. The CDR3 loop spans 15 amino acids. V was pared by 1 base and J by 3 bases, with 3 bases of the junction left unmatched. Germline V gene sequence: CDR1 SEHNR, CDR2 FQNEAQ (reference sequence). This sample was taken from a study of blood T cell repertoires in COVID-19. About the study: T cells, B-cell-depleted T cells, or PBMCs supplied cDNA or gDNA.

The Seattle patients, enrolled during active infection, were followed longitudinally. Measured with immunoSEQ multiplex PCR; TCRdb has only the in-frame clones, and not every one. This sample yields over 200,000 clones, of which just under 90% are seen a single time; roughly 2.7% belongs to the top ten. The sequencing input was peripheral blood. This chain joins TRBV7-9 and TRBJ1-2, with TRBD1 matching 9 bases. This TCR came from a man in his thirties or forties with COVID-19, enrolled during active disease. The CDR3 coding sequence is TGTGCCAGCAGCTTAGGGACAGGGGACCACTATGGCTACACCTTC. Translating gives CASSLGTGDHYGYTF.